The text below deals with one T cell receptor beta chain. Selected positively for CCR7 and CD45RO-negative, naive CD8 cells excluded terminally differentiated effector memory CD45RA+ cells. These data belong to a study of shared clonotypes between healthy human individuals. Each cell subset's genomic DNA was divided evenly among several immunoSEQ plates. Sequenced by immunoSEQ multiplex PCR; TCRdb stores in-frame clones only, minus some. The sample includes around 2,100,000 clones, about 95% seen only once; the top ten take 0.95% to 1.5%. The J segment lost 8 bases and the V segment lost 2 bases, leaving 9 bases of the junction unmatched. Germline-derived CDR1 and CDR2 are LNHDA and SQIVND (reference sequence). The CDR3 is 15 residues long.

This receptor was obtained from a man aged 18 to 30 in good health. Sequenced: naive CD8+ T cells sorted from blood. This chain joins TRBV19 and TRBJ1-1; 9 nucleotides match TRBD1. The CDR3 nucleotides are TGTGCCAGTAGTATATGGACAGGGGACTTTGGAGAAGCTTTCTTT. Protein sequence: CASSIWTGDFGEAFF.